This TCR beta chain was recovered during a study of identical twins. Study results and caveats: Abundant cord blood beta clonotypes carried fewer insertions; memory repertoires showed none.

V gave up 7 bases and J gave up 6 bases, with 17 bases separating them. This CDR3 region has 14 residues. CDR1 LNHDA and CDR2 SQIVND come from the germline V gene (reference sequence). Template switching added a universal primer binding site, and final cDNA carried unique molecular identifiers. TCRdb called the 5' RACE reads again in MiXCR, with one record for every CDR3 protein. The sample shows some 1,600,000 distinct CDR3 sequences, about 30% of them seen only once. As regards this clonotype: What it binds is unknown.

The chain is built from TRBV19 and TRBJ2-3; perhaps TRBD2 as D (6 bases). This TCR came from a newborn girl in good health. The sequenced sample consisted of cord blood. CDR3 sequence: CASIDPTSSDTQYF. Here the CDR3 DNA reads TGTGCCAGTATCGACCCGACTAGTTCGGATACGCAGTATTTT. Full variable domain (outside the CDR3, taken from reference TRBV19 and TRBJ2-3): DGGITQSPKYLFRKEGQNVTLSCEQNLNHDAMYWYRQDPGQGLRLIYYSQIVNDFQKGDIAEGYSVSREKKESFPLTVTSAQKNPTAFYLCASIDPTSSDTQYFGPGTRLTVL.